This T cell receptor beta chain was documented in a study of blood T cell repertoires in COVID-19. Whole-study context: Samples of COVID-19 (acute and convalescent) were obtained from the United States, Italy and Spain. T cells, B-cell-depleted T cells, or PBMCs supplied cDNA or gDNA.

Source study methods: By means of reference gene primer amplification, nucleated cell counts were estimated. Using immunoSEQ multiplex PCR, the repertoire was profiled, and TCRdb retains in-frame clones only, with some absent. The V and J calls and clone size were taken over from that table, and D and trimming were inferred from the DNA. The table records under 80,000 clones, approximately 87% of them present only once. From germline, CDR1 is SGHTA and CDR2 FQGNSA. J gave up 5 bases and V 1 base, and 10 bases lay outside the gene matches. This CDR3 is built from 17 residues. The chain employs TRBV7-2 and TRBJ2-5, with TRBD2 matching 10 bases. The source material was peripheral blood. This TCR came from a man aged 60 to 75 with acute or convalescent COVID-19. DNA of the CDR3: TGTGCCAGCAGCTTAGTCGTGTTGGGGGGACTAGCGGAGACCCAGTACTTC. Residues: CASSLVVLGGLAETQYF.